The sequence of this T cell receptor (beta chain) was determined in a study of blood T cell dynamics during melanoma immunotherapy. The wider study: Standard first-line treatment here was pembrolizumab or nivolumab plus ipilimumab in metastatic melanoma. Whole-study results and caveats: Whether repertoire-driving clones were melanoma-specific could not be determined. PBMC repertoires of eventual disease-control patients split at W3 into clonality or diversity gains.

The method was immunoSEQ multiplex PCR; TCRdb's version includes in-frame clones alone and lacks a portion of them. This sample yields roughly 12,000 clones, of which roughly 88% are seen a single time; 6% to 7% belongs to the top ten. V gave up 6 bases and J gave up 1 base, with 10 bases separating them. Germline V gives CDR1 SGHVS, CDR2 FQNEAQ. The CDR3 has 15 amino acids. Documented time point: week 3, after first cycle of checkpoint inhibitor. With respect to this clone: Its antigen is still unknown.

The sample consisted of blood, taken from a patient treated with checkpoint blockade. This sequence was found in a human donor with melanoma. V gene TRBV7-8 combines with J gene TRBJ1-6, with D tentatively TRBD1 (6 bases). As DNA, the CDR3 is TGTGCCAGCAGAGGGGGGGGATCCTATAATTCACCCCTCCACTTT. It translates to CASRGGGSYNSPLHF.